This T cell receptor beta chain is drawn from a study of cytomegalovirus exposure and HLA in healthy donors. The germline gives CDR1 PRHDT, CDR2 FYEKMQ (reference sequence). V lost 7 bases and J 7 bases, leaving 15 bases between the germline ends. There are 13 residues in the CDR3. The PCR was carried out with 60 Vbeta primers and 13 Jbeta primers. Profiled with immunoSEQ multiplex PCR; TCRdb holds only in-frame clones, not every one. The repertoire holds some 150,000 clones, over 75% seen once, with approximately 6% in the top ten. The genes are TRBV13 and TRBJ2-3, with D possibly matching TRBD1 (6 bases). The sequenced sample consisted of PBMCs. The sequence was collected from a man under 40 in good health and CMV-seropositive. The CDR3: CASMNRVLNTQYF. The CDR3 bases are TGTGCCAGCATGAACAGGGTTCTGAATACGCAGTATTTT. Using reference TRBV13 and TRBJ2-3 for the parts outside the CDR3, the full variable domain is AAGVIQSPRHLIKEKRETATLKCYPIPRHDTVYWYQQGPGQDPQFLISFYEKMQSDKGSIPDRFSAQQFSDYHSELNMSSLELGDSALYFCASMNRVLNTQYFGPGTRLTVL.